This T cell receptor (beta chain) was profiled in a study of CD8 T cell repertoires and HIV-1 epitope variants (TCRdb year 2020). As for the study more broadly: T cells were stimulated in separate culture wells with each of twenty-five peptides representing autologous and known Gag and Nef epitope variants. T cells were enriched using the EasySep Human T Cell Enrichment Kit and then co-cultured with an equal number of autologous T cell-negative cells acting as antigen-presenting cells. An aliquot of 1M T cells was saved as an uncultured baseline condition, separate from the approximately 87 T cell cultures. A CMV, EBV and flu peptide pool, the Ebola AY9 epitope as negative control, and a no-peptide well were included as control conditions. Running each culture condition in triplicate, except for one peptide done in duplicate, gave a total of 75 to 95 T cell cultures. The epitopes tested were three Gag epitope families plus Nef HW9 and YT9. Cultures ran for around 10 days in IMDM with gentamicin, with half-media changes on days 3 and 7 adding IL-2, IL-7 and IL-15. Study-wide conclusions, independent of this receptor: The assay identified only TCR beta chains and indicated proliferation to antigen, not T cell function or cytokine profile. Of the nine antigen-specific TCR beta clonotypes identified, more than five appeared cross-reactive for autologous or known escape epitope variants. About five clonotypes recognized the Nef KF9 family and one clonotype recognized the HW9 family, while no responses to the TAALDMSHF plasma variant were seen.

As concerns this clone: Its antigen is not yet known. Base qualities are not recorded, but no much larger clone differs from it by a single base.

Per the germline V gene, MDHEN is the CDR1 and SYDVKM is the CDR2. Reading from cysteine to phenylalanine, the CDR3 counts 13 amino acids. Only the CDR3 part of the read is kept: 39 bases, read in frame from the first base. Trimming removed 6 bases from V and 7 bases from J; the gene matches leave 4 bases unexplained. Sequencing of TCR beta CDR3 regions was done on the immunoSEQ platform at survey depth. The QIAamp DNA micro kit was used to extract genomic DNA from every cultured and uncultured CD8+ T cell population. Turning to the authors' computational methods: Samples with fewer than 5,000 productive reads were excluded, which removed about 7% of the roughly 80 HIV peptide-stimulated cultures. A MANAFEST web app trimmed sequences to CDR3 and removed nonproductive sequences, CDR3s under 5 amino acids, and those not starting C or ending F/W. Antigen-specific clonotypes had to expand in at least 2 of 3 replicates versus no-peptide control at FDR 0.01, only within one epitope family. Specific clonotypes also needed at least fivefold higher frequency than in wells stimulated with peptides from other epitope families. This is the immuneACCESS table as TCRdb keeps it, with only in-frame sequences that have V and J called. A part of the clones is gone; compared with another copy, unresolved V genes explain less than half, and the rest is unexplained. V and J calls and clone size are copied from that table; D and trimming were computed from the DNA. The sample data list about 95,000 clones, and 70% to 75% of these were observed just once. The biggest ten clones account for 25% to 30% of the sample.

The EasySep Human CD8+ T Cell Enrichment Kit was used on day 10 to isolate CD8+ T cells from every culture. This clonotype was obtained from a male donor with HIV. The rearrangement joined TRBV28 to TRBJ1-3; 9 nucleotides in the junction match TRBD1. Sequencing was carried out using uncultured baseline CD8+ T cells from peripheral blood mononuclear cells (PBMCs). The CDR3 protein sequence reads: CASSLGQGNTIYF. The DNA sequence is TGTGCCAGCAGCCTCGGACAGGGGAACACCATATATTTT.